This TCR beta chain was captured by sequencing in a study of molecular identifiers for immune sequencing clone quantification. As for the study in general: Five aliquots were made in replicates from the RNA of 20,000 or 100,000 naive CD8 cells, and four were sequenced.

Libraries used about 18,000 to 1,100,000 sorted naive CD8 T cells and 10%, 30% or 50% RNA input. Each CDR3 protein is one row after TCRdb ran MiXCR on the PCR reads. The sample has 350,000 or so distinct CDR3 sequences, over 20% seen once. This clonotype was observed at least ten times. Germline CDR1 reads SGDLS; CDR2 reads YYNGEE. Trimming removed 1 base from V and 0 bases from J, with 8 bases in between. This CDR3 region has 16 residues. This receptor was taken from a human donor in good health. Some libraries in this study had Jurkat cell RNA spiked in. This chain joins TRBV9 and TRBJ2-6; D gene unclear. Sequenced: naive CD8+ T cells from blood, with Jurkat cell RNA spiked in. The sample's subset: FACS-sorted CD8+CD4-CCR7+CD45RA+ naive T cells. The CDR3 DNA is TGTGCCAGCAGCGTATATAGCAGCTCTGGGGCCAACGTCCTGACTTTC. This codes for CASSVYSSSGANVLTF.